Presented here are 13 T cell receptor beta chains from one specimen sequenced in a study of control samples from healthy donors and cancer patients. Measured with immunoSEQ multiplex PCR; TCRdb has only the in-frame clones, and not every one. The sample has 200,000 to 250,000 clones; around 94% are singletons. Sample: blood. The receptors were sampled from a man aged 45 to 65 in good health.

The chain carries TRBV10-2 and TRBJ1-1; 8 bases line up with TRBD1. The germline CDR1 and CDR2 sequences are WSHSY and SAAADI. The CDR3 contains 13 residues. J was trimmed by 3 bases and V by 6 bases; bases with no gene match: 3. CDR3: CASRAGQDTEAFF. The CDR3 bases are TGCGCCAGCAGGGCGGGACAGGACACTGAAGCTTTCTTT.

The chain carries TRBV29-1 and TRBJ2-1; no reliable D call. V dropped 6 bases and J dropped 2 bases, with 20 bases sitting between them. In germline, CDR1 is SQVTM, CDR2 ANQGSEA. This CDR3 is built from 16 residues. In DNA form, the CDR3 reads TGCAGCGTCAACCGGGCCCCGGGTAGCCCCTACAATGAGCAGTTCTTC. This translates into CSVNRAPGSPYNEQFF.

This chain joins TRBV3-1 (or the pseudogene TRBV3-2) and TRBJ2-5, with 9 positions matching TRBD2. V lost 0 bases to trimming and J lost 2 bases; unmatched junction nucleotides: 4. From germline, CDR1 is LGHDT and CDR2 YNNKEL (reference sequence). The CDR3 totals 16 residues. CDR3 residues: CASSQDWAGGQETQYF. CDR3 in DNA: TGTGCCAGCAGCCAAGATTGGGCGGGGGGGCAAGAGACCCAGTACTTC.

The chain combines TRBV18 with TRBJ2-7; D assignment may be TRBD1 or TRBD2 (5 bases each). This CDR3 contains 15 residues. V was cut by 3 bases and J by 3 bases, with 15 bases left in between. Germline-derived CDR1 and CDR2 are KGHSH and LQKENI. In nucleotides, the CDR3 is TGTGCCAGCTCACCGGGCCCGACAGCGGTCTACGAGCAGTACGTC. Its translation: CASSPGPTAVYEQYV.

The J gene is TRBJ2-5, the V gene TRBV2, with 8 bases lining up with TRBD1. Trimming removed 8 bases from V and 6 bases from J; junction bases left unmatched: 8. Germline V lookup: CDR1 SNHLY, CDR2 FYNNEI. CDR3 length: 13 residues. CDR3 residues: CASAGDRGKTQYF. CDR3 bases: TGTGCCAGCGCCGGCGACAGGGGAAAGACCCAGTACTTC.

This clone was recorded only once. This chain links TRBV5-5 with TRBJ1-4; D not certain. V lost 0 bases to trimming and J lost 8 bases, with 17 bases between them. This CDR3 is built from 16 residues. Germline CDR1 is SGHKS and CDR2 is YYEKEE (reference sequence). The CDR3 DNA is TGTGCCAGCAGCTTGGTTGGAGGCCTTGGAGGAGAAAAACTGTTTTTT. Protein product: CASSLVGGLGGEKLFF.

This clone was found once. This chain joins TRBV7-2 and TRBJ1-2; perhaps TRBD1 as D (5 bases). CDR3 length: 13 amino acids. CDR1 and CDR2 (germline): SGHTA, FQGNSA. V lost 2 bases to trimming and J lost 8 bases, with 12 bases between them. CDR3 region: CASSLRDRGGYTF. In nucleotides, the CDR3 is TGTGCCAGCAGCTTACGGGACCGCGGAGGCTACACCTTC.

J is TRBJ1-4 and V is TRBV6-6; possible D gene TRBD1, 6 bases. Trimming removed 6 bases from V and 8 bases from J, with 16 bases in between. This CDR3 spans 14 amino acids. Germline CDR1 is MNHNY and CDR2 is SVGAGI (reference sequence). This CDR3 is CASSPFGGAEKLFF. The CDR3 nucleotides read TGTGCCAGCAGCCCCTTCGGGGGGGCCGAAAAACTGTTTTTT.

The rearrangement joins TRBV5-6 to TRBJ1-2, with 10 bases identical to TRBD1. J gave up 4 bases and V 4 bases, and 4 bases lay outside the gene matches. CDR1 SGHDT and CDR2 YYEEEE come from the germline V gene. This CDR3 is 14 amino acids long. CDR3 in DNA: TGTGCCAGCAGCCTAGACAGGGGGCGCTATGGCTACACCTTC. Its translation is CASSLDRGRYGYTF.

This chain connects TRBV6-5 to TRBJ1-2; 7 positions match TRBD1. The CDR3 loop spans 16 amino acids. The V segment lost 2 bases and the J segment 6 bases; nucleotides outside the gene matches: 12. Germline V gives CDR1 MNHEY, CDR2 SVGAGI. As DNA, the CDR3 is TGTGCCAGCAGTTACGGAGGAACAGGGGAGGCGGATGGCTACACCTTC. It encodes CASSYGGTGEADGYTF.

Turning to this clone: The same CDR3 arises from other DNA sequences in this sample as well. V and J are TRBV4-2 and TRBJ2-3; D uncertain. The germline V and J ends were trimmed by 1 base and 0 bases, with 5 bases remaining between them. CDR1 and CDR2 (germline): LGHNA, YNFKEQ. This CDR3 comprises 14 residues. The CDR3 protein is CASSQGDSTDTQYF. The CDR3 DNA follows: TGTGCCAGCAGCCAAGGAGACAGCACAGATACGCAGTATTTT.

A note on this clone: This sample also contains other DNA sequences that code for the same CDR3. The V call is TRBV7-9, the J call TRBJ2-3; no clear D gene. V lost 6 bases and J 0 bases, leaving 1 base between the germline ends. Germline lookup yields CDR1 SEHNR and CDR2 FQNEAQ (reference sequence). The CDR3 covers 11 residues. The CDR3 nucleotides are TGTGCCAGCAGTAGCACAGATACGCAGTATTTT. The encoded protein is CASSSTDTQYF.

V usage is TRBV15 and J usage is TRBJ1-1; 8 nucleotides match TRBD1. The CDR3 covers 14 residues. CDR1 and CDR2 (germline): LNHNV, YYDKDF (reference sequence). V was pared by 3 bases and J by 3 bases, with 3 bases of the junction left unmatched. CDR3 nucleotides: TGTGCCACCAGCAGGGACAGGGTCTACACTGAAGCTTTCTTT. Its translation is CATSRDRVYTEAFF.